Reported below is one T cell receptor beta chain. The sample comes from a study of blood T cell repertoires in COVID-19. Repertoires were generated with immunoSEQ multiplex PCR, while TCRdb's copy carries only in-frame clones and drops some. The repertoire holds about 150,000 clones, around nine tenths seen once, with over 2% in the top ten. The V end lost 8 bases, the J end lost 1 base, and 13 bases lay between the germline ends. The CDR3 extends over 14 amino acids. Germline-derived CDR1 and CDR2 are MGHDK and SYGVNS. The sequence was obtained from a woman aged 70 to 79 with acute or convalescent COVID-19. Specimen: peripheral blood. V is TRBV25-1 and J is TRBJ2-3, with D possibly TRBD1 on 7 matching bases. CDR3 sequence reads: CASGGGAGTDTQYF. As DNA, the CDR3 is TGTGCCAGCGGAGGGGGCGCCGGCACAGATACGCAGTATTTT.